The 22 T cell receptor beta chains given below trace back to one sample, sequenced in a study of CD8 T cells in Susac syndrome (dated by TCRdb to the late 2010s). Receptor libraries were prepared by the immunoSEQ multiplex PCR assay. RNA was extracted using the RNeasy kit, and roughly 0.5 to 1 microgram was reverse transcribed with random hexamers. TCRdb reworked the public reads: Q25 trimming with fastp, MiXCR clone assembly, productive beta chains retained. CDR3 protein duplicates are merged, each entry listing the most common genes and DNA. The sample profile shows approximately 80,000 distinct CDR3 sequences; around nine tenths of them were found once. Roughly 0.49% of the sample is held by the ten biggest clonotypes. The material sequenced was CD8+ T cells from PBMCs. The receptors were sampled from a human donor with multiple sclerosis.

The rearrangement links TRBV12-3 or TRBV12-4 to TRBJ2-7; no firm D call. The CDR3 contains 13 residues. Trimming took 5 bases from V and 1 from J, leaving 9 bases between them. The CDR3 bases are TGTGCCAGCAGTCTCCTGGGATCCTACGAGCAGTACTTC. Its protein product is CASSLLGSYEQYF.

The CDR3 nucleotides are TGTGCCAGCAGTTACGGCACAGATACGCAGTATTTT. Amino acid sequence: CASSYGTDTQYF. This chain connects TRBV6-5 to TRBJ2-3; D remains unclear. Germline V gene lookup returns CDR1 MNHEY and CDR2 SVGAGI. V shed 2 bases and J shed 1 base, with 1 base lying between them. This CDR3 comprises 12 residues.

V usage is TRBV4-3 and J usage is TRBJ1-5, with D uncertain. Trimming left V 0 bases short and J 7 bases short, with 7 bases between. The length of the CDR3 is 13 residues. CDR1 and CDR2 from the germline V gene are LGHNA and YSLEER. CDR3 amino acids: CASSQDQRQPQHF. The CDR3 region has the DNA TGCGCCAGCAGCCAAGATCAGCGGCAGCCCCAGCATTTT.

This clonotype has only one observation. The chain uses TRBV14 and TRBJ2-1, with D hard to call. CDR1 and CDR2 from the germline V gene are SGHDN and FVKESK. The ends were cut back, 5 bases at V and 5 bases at J, with 7 bases in the middle. CDR3 length equals 12 residues. The CDR3 loop is CASSSRHNEQFF. The CDR3 bases are TGTGCCAGCAGCTCCAGACACAATGAGCAGTTCTTC.

This sequence joins TRBV3-1 and TRBJ2-5; D possibly corresponds to TRBD2 (5 bases). Germline lookup yields CDR1 LGHDT and CDR2 YNNKEL (reference sequence). Trimming removed 4 bases at V and 0 bases at J, with 12 bases between. This CDR3 region has 15 residues. The CDR3 loop reads CASSLTGGHQETQYF. The CDR3 DNA sequence: TGTGCCAGCAGCCTTACGGGCGGGCACCAAGAGACCCAGTACTTC.

The gene calls are TRBV11-2 and TRBJ2-7; possible D gene TRBD1, 5 bases. Trimming pared 5 bases from V and 4 bases from J, leaving 9 bases between. The CDR3 sequence is 12 residues long. CDR1 is SGHAT and CDR2 is FQNNGV in the germline V gene. The CDR3 bases are TGTGCCAGCAGCCCCCAGGGATACGAGCAGTACTTC. Protein product: CASSPQGYEQYF.

V and J are TRBV20-1 and TRBJ1-2; D gene unclear. There are 13 residues in the CDR3. Germline loops: CDR1 DFQATT, CDR2 SNEGSKA (reference sequence). V lost 1 base, J lost 6 bases, and 12 bases lay in between. CDR3 loop: CSARAGNWDGYTF. The DNA of the CDR3 is TGCAGTGCTAGAGCGGGGAATTGGGATGGCTACACCTTC.

This clonotype was seen once. The chain combines TRBV14 with TRBJ1-1; TRBD1 agrees at 7 bases. This CDR3 region has 13 residues. Unmatched junction bases numbered 8, after V lost 8 bases and J lost 5 bases. Germline CDR1 reads SGHDN; CDR2 reads FVKESK. The CDR3 nucleotides read TGTGCCAGCCTCCCGACAGGGAGAACTGAAGCTTTCTTT. Residues: CASLPTGRTEAFF.

The V gene is TRBV15, the J gene TRBJ2-1; D is unresolved. Germline-derived CDR1 and CDR2 are LNHNV and YYDKDF (reference sequence). This CDR3 contains 16 residues. Trimming shortened V by 0 bases and J by 4 bases, and 13 bases separated the two germline ends. The CDR3 loop reads CATSRDWPLNYNEQFF. The CDR3 DNA is TGTGCCACCAGCAGAGATTGGCCACTGAATTACAATGAGCAGTTCTTC.

The gene calls are TRBV29-1 and TRBJ2-2; D is unresolved. The CDR3 spans 11 residues. Germline CDR1 and CDR2: SQVTM and ANQGSEA. Deletions cut 4 bases from V and 4 bases from J, with 4 bases between. The CDR3 loop is CSVGVTGELFF. The CDR3 bases are TGCAGCGTTGGGGTCACCGGGGAGCTGTTTTTT.

The V and J genes are TRBV24-1 and TRBJ2-3; D is uncertain. V shed 3 bases and J shed 11 bases, with 11 bases lying between them. The CDR3 sequence is 12 residues long. Germline V gene sequence: CDR1 KGHDR, CDR2 SFDVKD. This CDR3 reads CATSDIETEQYF. DNA of the CDR3: TGTGCCACCAGTGATATCGAGACCGAGCAGTATTTT.

The J gene is TRBJ1-6, the V gene TRBV30; D remains ambiguous. Trimming pared 2 bases from V and 5 bases from J, leaving 7 bases between. The CDR3 contains 13 residues. Per germline, CDR1 GTSNPN and CDR2 SVGIG (reference sequence). The CDR3: CAWSPGNNSPLHF. The DNA for the CDR3 is TGTGCCTGGAGTCCGGGAAATAATTCACCCCTCCACTTT.

The V gene is TRBV6-5, the J gene TRBJ1-4; D is undetermined. CDR1 is MNHEY and CDR2 is SVGAGI in the germline V gene. There are 15 residues in the CDR3. V was shortened by 4 bases and J by 8 bases, with 17 bases between the two germline ends. The CDR3 DNA reads TGTGCCAGCAGTTCCTTCTGGACTCCCGCCGAAAAACTGTTTTTT. Protein product: CASSSFWTPAEKLFF.

The chain employs TRBV10-3 and TRBJ2-2; D is possibly TRBD2 (6 bases). This CDR3 has 13 amino acids. Germline CDR1 and CDR2: ENHRY and SYGVKD. Trimming took 7 bases from V and 4 from J, leaving 10 bases between them. CDR3: CAITRGGTGELFF. The CDR3 DNA reads TGTGCCATCACTCGGGGAGGCACCGGGGAGCTGTTTTTT.

CDR3 in DNA: TGTGCCAGCAGCCAAGAATGGGACCGGGGGGGGAGAGGCTGGAATGAGCAGTTCTTC. It specifies CASSQEWDRGGRGWNEQFF. The chain joins TRBV3-1 to TRBJ2-1, with 8 bases fitting TRBD2. Trimming took 0 bases from V and 7 from J; bases not matched to a gene: 17. Germline V gene sequence: CDR1 LGHDT, CDR2 YNNKEL (reference sequence). The CDR3 is 19 amino acids.

The chain combines TRBV2 with TRBJ2-3; 8 nucleotides line up with TRBD1. Germline trimming cut 3 bases from V and 1 base from J; bases unmatched to any gene: 3. Germline V lookup: CDR1 SNHLY, CDR2 FYNNEI. The CDR3 is made up of 15 amino acids. CDR3 sequence reads: CASSDRGLGTDTQYF. The CDR3 DNA is TGTGCCAGCAGTGACAGGGGGCTCGGCACAGATACGCAGTATTTT.

This clonotype occurred once. The chain combines TRBV6-2 or TRBV6-3 with TRBJ2-7, with D uncertain. CDR3 length: 12 residues. The V end lost 3 bases, the J end lost 3 bases, and 6 bases lay between the germline ends. The V gene's germline CDR1 is MNHEY and CDR2 SVGEGT. CDR3 loop: CASSYHDYEQYF. The CDR3 DNA is TGTGCCAGCAGTTATCATGACTACGAGCAGTACTTC.

This clonotype was counted only a few times. V usage is TRBV28 and J usage is TRBJ2-3; 8 bases match TRBD1. The CDR3 spans 13 residues. V gave up 3 bases and J gave up 6 bases; unmatched junction bases: 2. Germline CDR1 and CDR2: MDHEN and SYDVKM. DNA for the CDR3: TGTGCCAGCAGTTTGCAGGGGGCGGATACGCAGTATTTT. Protein sequence: CASSLQGADTQYF. The full variable domain, rest sourced from reference TRBV28 and TRBJ2-3, is DVKVTQSSRYLVKRTGEKVFLECVQDMDHENMFWYRQDPGLGLRLIYFSYDVKMKEKGDIPEGYSVSREKKERFSLILESASTNQTSMYLCASSLQGADTQYFGPGTRLTVL.

This rearrangement joins TRBV13 to TRBJ2-7; possibly TRBD2 for D (5 bases). CDR3 length: 14 amino acids. Germline V gene data show CDR1 as PRHDT and CDR2 as FYEKMQ (reference sequence). V lost 3 bases to trimming and J lost 7 bases, with 16 bases between them. CDR3 region: CASSFQARPGEQYF. The CDR3, as DNA: TGTGCCAGCAGCTTTCAGGCCCGGCCGGGGGAGCAGTACTTC.

This rearrangement joins TRBV5-6 to TRBJ2-7, with TRBD2 matching over 9 bases. The junction had 6 bases not matched to a gene; V was cut back by 4 bases and J by 1 base. Germline V gene sequence: CDR1 SGHDT, CDR2 YYEEEE. There are 15 residues in the CDR3. CDR3: CASSLGLASSYEQYF. The CDR3 DNA sequence: TGTGCCAGCAGCCTGGGACTAGCAAGTTCCTACGAGCAGTACTTC.

The chain joins TRBV28 to TRBJ2-5, with TRBD1 matching over 8 bases. J was trimmed by 2 bases and V by 6 bases; bases with no gene match: 8. CDR1 is MDHEN and CDR2 is SYDVKM in the germline V gene. The CDR3 spans 15 residues. The CDR3 protein is CASSPRTGSQETQYF. The CDR3 DNA reads TGTGCCAGCAGCCCCAGGACAGGGAGTCAAGAGACCCAGTACTTC. Filled out from reference TRBV28 and TRBJ2-5, the complete variable domain reads DVKVTQSSRYLVKRTGEKVFLECVQDMDHENMFWYRQDPGLGLRLIYFSYDVKMKEKGDIPEGYSVSREKKERFSLILESASTNQTSMYLCASSPRTGSQETQYFGPGTRLLVL.

The genes are TRBV2 and TRBJ1-5, with 7 bases lining up with TRBD1. With 6 bases clipped from V and 4 bases from J, the junction kept 9 bases outside the gene matches. The CDR3 runs to 15 residues. Germline loops: CDR1 SNHLY, CDR2 FYNNEI. CDR3 region: CASSERDSRNQPQHF. As DNA, the CDR3 is TGTGCCAGCAGCGAAAGGGACAGTCGGAATCAGCCCCAGCATTTT.